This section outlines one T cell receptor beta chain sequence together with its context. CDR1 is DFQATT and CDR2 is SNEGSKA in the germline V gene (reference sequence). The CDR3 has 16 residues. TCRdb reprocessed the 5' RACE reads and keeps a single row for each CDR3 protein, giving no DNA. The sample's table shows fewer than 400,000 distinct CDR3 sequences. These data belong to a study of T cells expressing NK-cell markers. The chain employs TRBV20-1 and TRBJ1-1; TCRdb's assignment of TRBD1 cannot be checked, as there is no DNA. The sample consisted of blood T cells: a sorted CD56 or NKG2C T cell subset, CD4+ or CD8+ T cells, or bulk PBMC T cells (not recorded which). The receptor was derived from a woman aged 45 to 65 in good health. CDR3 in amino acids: CSARDKSSRTGVGAFF.